The 21 T cell receptor beta chains given below trace back to one sample, sequenced in a study of blood T cell repertoires in COVID-19. The data were produced by immunoSEQ multiplex PCR, yet TCRdb's version contains in-frame clones alone and is incomplete. The sample gives roughly 240,000 clones, about 91% of which show up once; 2% to 2.5% is in the top ten. The sequenced material came from PBMCs or T cells enriched from blood (not recorded which). The receptors shown here come from a middle-aged woman with acute COVID-19.

The V gene is TRBV5-5, the J gene TRBJ2-5; possible D gene TRBD2, 6 bases. V lost 4 bases and J lost 7, with 17 bases in between. Germline V lookup: CDR1 SGHKS, CDR2 YYEKEE (reference sequence). The CDR3 extends over 14 amino acids. CDR3 loop: CASSTLAPKGTQYF. As DNA, the CDR3 is TGTGCCAGCAGCACACTAGCACCTAAGGGGACCCAGTACTTC.

This clone was found a few times. The CDR3 here is CASSPDRVGNTIYF. In DNA form, the CDR3 reads TGCGCCAGCAGCCCTGACAGGGTCGGAAACACCATATATTTT. V is TRBV10-2 and J is TRBJ1-3; TRBD1 agrees at 7 bases. CDR1 WSHSY and CDR2 SAAADI come from the germline V gene. The V and J ends lost 6 bases and 4 bases, in that order; junction bases with no gene match: 6. The CDR3 contains 14 residues.

The CDR3 DNA is TGTGCCAGCAGCAAGGACAGGGGAGGGACCACCGGGGAGCTGTTTTTT. Translating gives CASSKDRGGTTGELFF. The genes are TRBV2 and TRBJ2-2, with 9 bases matching TRBD1. Germline CDR1 SNHLY, CDR2 FYNNEI. The CDR3 runs 16 residues. V lost 6 bases and J lost 4; bases outside the gene matches: 9.

A note on this clone: This sample includes further DNA sequences coding for the same CDR3. The V and J genes are TRBV29-1 and TRBJ1-5; 7 bases are shared with TRBD1. Germline V CDR1 and CDR2: SQVTM, ANQGSEA. The CDR3 sequence is 13 residues long. V shed 2 bases and J 7 bases; nucleotides not matched to a gene: 5. The CDR3 loop is CSVETGVGQPQHF. CDR3 nucleotide sequence: TGCAGCGTTGAAACAGGGGTAGGGCAGCCCCAGCATTTT.

This chain uses TRBV29-1 with TRBJ2-1; 13 bases are a match to TRBD2. This CDR3 region has 14 residues. Germline CDR1 and CDR2: SQVTM and ANQGSEA. V shed 3 bases and J 7 bases; nucleotides not matched to a gene: 3. CDR3 DNA: TGCAGCGTTGATAGGACTAGCGGGAGAAATGAGCAGTTCTTC. Its translation is CSVDRTSGRNEQFF.

This clone was seen once. The chain combines TRBV5-5 with TRBJ1-5; D perhaps matches TRBD1 (5 bases). V lost 1 base and J lost 0, with 11 bases in between. The V gene's germline CDR1 is SGHKS and CDR2 YYEKEE (reference sequence). The CDR3 loop spans 16 amino acids. The CDR3 coding sequence is TGTGCCAGCAGCTTGTTTGGGGGGTATAGCAATCAGCCCCAGCATTTT. Translated, it gives CASSLFGGYSNQPQHF.

This clone was seen a few times. The chain employs TRBV25-1 and TRBJ1-3, with D uncertain. V gave up 4 bases and J gave up 4 bases, with 8 bases separating them. Germline V gives CDR1 MGHDK, CDR2 SYGVNS. This CDR3 contains 13 residues. The CDR3 loop reads CASSVQAGNTIYF. In nucleotides, the CDR3 is TGTGCCAGCAGTGTCCAGGCCGGAAACACCATATATTTT. Looking up the rest from reference TRBV25-1 and TRBJ1-3 gives the full variable domain: EADIYQTPRYLVIGTGKKITLECSQTMGHDKMYWYQQDPGMELHLIHYSYGVNSTEKGDLSSESTVSRIRTEHFPLTLESARPSHTSQYLCASSVQAGNTIYFGEGSWLTVV.

This clone occurred once. The genes are TRBV5-1 and TRBJ1-1; no definite D call. The CDR3 contains 14 residues. V was pared by 7 bases and J by 3 bases, with 16 bases between. Germline V gives CDR1 SGHRS, CDR2 YFSETQ. CDR3 loop: CASRLDMSYTEAFF. The CDR3 DNA sequence: TGCGCCAGCCGGCTCGACATGTCTTACACTGAAGCTTTCTTT.

J is TRBJ1-2 and V is TRBV10-3, with 9 bases lining up with TRBD1. Germline loops: CDR1 ENHRY, CDR2 SYGVKD. CDR3 length: 16 residues. The V gene end was trimmed by 4 bases and the J gene end by 8 bases; junction bases not matched to a gene: 14. CDR3 sequence reads: CAISVGQGIRLNGYTF. The CDR3 coding sequence is TGTGCCATCAGTGTGGGACAGGGCATAAGACTGAACGGCTACACCTTC.

Written as DNA, the CDR3 is TGTGCCAGCAGCTTAGGCCTCGGACAGAGGAACCCTGTGAACACTGAAGCTTTCTTT. As protein: CASSLGLGQRNPVNTEAFF. The chain is built from TRBV7-9 and TRBJ1-1; D is possibly TRBD1 (6 bases). V lost 1 base and J lost 0, with 21 bases in between. Germline values: CDR1 SEHNR, CDR2 FQNEAQ (reference sequence). The CDR3 sequence is 19 residues long.

This chain uses TRBV27 with TRBJ1-3, with D possibly TRBD1 on 6 matching bases. This CDR3 has 16 amino acids. Looked up from germline, CDR1 is MNHEY and CDR2 is SMNVEV (reference sequence). Trimming pared 4 bases from V and 7 bases from J, leaving 20 bases between. This CDR3 is CASSYTGMTSMNTIYF. The DNA of the CDR3 is TGTGCCAGCAGTTATACAGGGATGACCTCAATGAACACCATATATTTT.

This clone was observed a single time. V usage is TRBV10-1 and J usage is TRBJ1-4, with 7 bases lining up with TRBD1. From germline, CDR1 is WNHNN and CDR2 SYGVQD (reference sequence). This CDR3 is built from 16 residues. J gave up 6 bases and V 7 bases, and 14 bases lay outside the gene matches. CDR3 DNA: TGCGCCAGCACTTGGACAGGCCTGCAGAGTGATGAAAAACTGTTTTTT. Its translation: CASTWTGLQSDEKLFF.

The genes are TRBV25-1 and TRBJ2-5, with 10 bases lining up with TRBD1. In germline, CDR1 is MGHDK, CDR2 SYGVNS. The CDR3 consists of 13 residues. V gave up 8 bases and J gave up 2 bases; unmatched junction bases: 2. CDR3 bases: TGTGCCAGCGGACAGGGGGGTCAAGAGACCCAGTACTTC. It is translated as CASGQGGQETQYF.

The chain recombines TRBV29-1 with TRBJ1-4; tentative D call: TRBD1 (6 bases). The CDR3 has 13 amino acids. Per the germline V gene, CDR1 is SQVTM and CDR2 is ANQGSEA. Trimming removed 3 bases at V and 5 bases at J, with 10 bases between. The DNA of the CDR3 is TGCAGCGTTGAGGACAGCCCCAATGAAAAACTGTTTTTT. Amino acid sequence: CSVEDSPNEKLFF.

The V gene is TRBV5-1, the J gene TRBJ2-2; D is ambiguous. Germline lookup yields CDR1 SGHRS and CDR2 YFSETQ. The germline V and J ends were trimmed by 4 bases and 4 bases, with 5 bases remaining between them. The CDR3 spans 12 residues. CDR3 protein: CASSLPTGELFF. CDR3 DNA: TGCGCCAGCAGCCTCCCCACCGGGGAGCTGTTTTTT.

The rearrangement joins TRBV7-9 to TRBJ2-3; the D is unclear. CDR1 and CDR2 from the germline V gene are SEHNR and FQNEAQ (reference sequence). The CDR3 spans 13 residues. Between the trimmed V and J ends, which lost 6 bases and 4 bases, there was a span of 11 bases. In DNA, the CDR3 is TGTGCCAGCAGGGCGAGCGTTCCAGATACGCAGTATTTT. It yields the protein CASRASVPDTQYF.

The chain links TRBV24-1 to TRBJ2-2; D not certain. CDR1 and CDR2 (germline): KGHDR, SFDVKD. The V end lost 11 bases, the J end lost 5 bases, and 14 bases lay between the germline ends. The CDR3 contains 13 residues. The CDR3 loop is CAIARLRTGELFF. CDR3 nucleotide sequence: TGTGCCATTGCGAGGTTAAGGACCGGGGAGCTGTTTTTT.

This rearrangement joins TRBV5-1 to TRBJ2-3, with 9 bases identical to TRBD2. Germline V gene sequence: CDR1 SGHRS, CDR2 YFSETQ. V shed 2 bases, J shed 3 bases, and the junction held 7 bases outside the gene matches. The CDR3 covers 16 residues. DNA of the CDR3: TGCGCCAGCAGCTTCGGGGGTAGCGGGAGAACAGATACGCAGTATTTT. Translating it yields CASSFGGSGRTDTQYF.

The rearrangement uses TRBV29-1 and TRBJ1-1; the D is unclear. CDR1 is SQVTM and CDR2 is ANQGSEA in the germline V gene. The CDR3 is made up of 13 amino acids. V lost 6 bases to trimming and J lost 0 bases, with 11 bases between them. DNA of the CDR3: TGCAGCGTGGAAACAATAATGAACACTGAAGCTTTCTTT. Amino acid sequence: CSVETIMNTEAFF.

The rearrangement joins TRBV6-4 to TRBJ2-3; TRBD2 aligns across 10 bases. The CDR3 has 15 amino acids. Germline CDR1 reads MRHNA; CDR2 reads SNTAGT. V shed 4 bases, J shed 1 base, and the junction held 2 bases outside the gene matches. The CDR3 nucleotides are TGTGCCAGCAGTGCCGGGACTAGCGGCACAGATACGCAGTATTTT. Translating it yields CASSAGTSGTDTQYF.

This sequence joins TRBV20-1 and TRBJ1-1; 8 nucleotides match TRBD1. CDR1 DFQATT and CDR2 SNEGSKA come from the germline V gene (reference sequence). This CDR3 contains 12 residues. Losses at the gene ends were 3 bases for V and 8 bases for J; bases not matched to a gene: 5. CDR3 amino acids: CSASRTGGEAFF. Written as DNA, the CDR3 is TGCAGTGCTAGTCGAACAGGGGGGGAAGCTTTCTTT.